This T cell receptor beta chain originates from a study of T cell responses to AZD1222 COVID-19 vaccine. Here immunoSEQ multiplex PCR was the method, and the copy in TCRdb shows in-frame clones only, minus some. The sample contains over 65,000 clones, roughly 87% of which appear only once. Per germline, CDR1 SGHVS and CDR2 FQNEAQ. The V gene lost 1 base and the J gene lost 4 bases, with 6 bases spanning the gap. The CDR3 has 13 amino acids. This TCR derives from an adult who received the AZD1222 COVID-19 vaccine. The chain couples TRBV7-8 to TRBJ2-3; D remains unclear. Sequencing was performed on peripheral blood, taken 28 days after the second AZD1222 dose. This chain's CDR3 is CASSLDLADTQYF. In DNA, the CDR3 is TGTGCCAGCAGCTTAGATTTGGCAGATACGCAGTATTTT.